Below, 3 T cell receptor beta chains from the same sample are listed, as sequenced in a study of blood T cell repertoires in COVID-19. Here immunoSEQ multiplex PCR was the method, and the copy in TCRdb shows in-frame clones only, minus some. Of about 120,000 clones detected, around four fifths appear once; the ten largest clones hold about 15%. Sequenced input: peripheral blood. These receptors all come from a woman in her sixties with acute or convalescent COVID-19.

This clone has just one count. This sequence joins TRBV30 and TRBJ2-5, with 11 positions matching TRBD2. The length of the CDR3 is 15 residues. Germline V CDR1 and CDR2: GTSNPN, SVGIG (reference sequence). V lost 3 bases and J lost 7; bases outside the gene matches: 10. The CDR3 DNA is TGTGCCTGGAGCGGGCCTACTAGCGGGGGAGGGACCCAGTACTTC. It yields the protein CAWSGPTSGGGTQYF. Filled out from reference TRBV30 and TRBJ2-5, the complete variable domain reads SQTIHQWPATLVQPVGSPLSLECTVEGTSNPNLYWYRQAAGRGLQLLFYSVGIGQISSEVPQNLSASRPQDRQFILSSKKLLLSDSGFYLCAWSGPTSGGGTQYFGPGTRLLVL.

V and J are TRBV11-2 and TRBJ2-1; 9 bases fit TRBD1. The CDR3 length is 15 residues. The germline V gene encodes CDR1 SGHAT and CDR2 FQNNGV. The ends lost 5 bases at V and 5 bases at J; junction bases unmatched: 7. CDR3 in amino acids: CASSRTGDRNNEQFF. DNA for the CDR3: TGTGCCAGCAGCCGGACAGGGGATAGGAACAATGAGCAGTTCTTC.

The rearrangement joins TRBV6-1 to TRBJ1-3, with D maybe TRBD1 (5 bases). V lost 3 bases, J lost 4 bases, and 10 bases lay in between. CDR3 length: 14 amino acids. Germline CDR1 and CDR2: MNHNS and SASEGT. Written as DNA, the CDR3 is TGTGCCAGCAGTGATGGGGGAGGGGGAAACACCATATATTTT. It is translated as CASSDGGGGNTIYF.